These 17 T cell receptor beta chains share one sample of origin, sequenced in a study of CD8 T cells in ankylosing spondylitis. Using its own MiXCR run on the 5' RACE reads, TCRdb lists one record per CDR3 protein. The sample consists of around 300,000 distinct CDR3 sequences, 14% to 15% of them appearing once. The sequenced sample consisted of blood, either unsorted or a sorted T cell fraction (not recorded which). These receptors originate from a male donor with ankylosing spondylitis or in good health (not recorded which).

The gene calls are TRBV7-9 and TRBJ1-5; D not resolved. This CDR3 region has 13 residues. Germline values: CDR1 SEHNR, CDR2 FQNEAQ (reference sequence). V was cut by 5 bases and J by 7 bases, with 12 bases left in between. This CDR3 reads CASSPGPKQPQHF. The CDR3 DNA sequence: TGTGCCAGCAGCCCTGGACCTAAGCAGCCCCAGCATTTT.

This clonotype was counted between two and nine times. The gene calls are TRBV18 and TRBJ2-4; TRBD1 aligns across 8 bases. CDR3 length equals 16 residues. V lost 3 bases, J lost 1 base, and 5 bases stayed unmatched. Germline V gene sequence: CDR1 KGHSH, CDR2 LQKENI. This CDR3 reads CASSPDRGRAKNIQYF. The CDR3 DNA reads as TGTGCCAGCTCACCCGACAGGGGTCGTGCCAAAAACATTCAGTACTTC.

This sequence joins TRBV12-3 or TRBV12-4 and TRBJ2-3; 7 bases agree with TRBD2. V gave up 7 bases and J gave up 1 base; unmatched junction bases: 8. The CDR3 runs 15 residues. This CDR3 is CASTDGGGGTDTQYF. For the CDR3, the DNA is TGTGCCAGCACCGATGGGGGGGGGGGCACAGATACGCAGTATTTT.

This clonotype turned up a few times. DNA of the CDR3: TGTGCCAGCAGTTTCCGGGACGGAGCACTTGAAGCTTTCTTT. It specifies CASSFRDGALEAFF. This chain connects TRBV27 to TRBJ1-1; the D gene is possibly TRBD1 (5 bases). V was shortened by 3 bases and J by 7 bases, with 15 bases between the two germline ends. In germline, CDR1 is MNHEY, CDR2 SMNVEV (reference sequence). This CDR3 spans 14 amino acids.

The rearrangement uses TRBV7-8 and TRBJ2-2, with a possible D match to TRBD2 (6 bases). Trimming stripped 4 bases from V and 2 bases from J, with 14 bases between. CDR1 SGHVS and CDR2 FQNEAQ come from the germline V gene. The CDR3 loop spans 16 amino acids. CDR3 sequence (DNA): TGTGCCAGCAGCTACCAGCGGGTCTTCAACACCGGGGAGCTGTTTTTT. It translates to CASSYQRVFNTGELFF.

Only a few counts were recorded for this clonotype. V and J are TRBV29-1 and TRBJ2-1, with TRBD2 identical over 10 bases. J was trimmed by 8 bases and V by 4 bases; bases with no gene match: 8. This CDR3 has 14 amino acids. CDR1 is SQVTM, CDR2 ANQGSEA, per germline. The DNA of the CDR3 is TGCAGCGTTGGAGCGGGAGGGCCGGGGGATGAGCAGTTCTTC. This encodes CSVGAGGPGDEQFF.

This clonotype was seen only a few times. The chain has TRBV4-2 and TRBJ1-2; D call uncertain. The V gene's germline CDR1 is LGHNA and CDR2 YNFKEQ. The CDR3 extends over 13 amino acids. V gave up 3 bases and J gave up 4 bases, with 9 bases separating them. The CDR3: CASSQERGYGYTF. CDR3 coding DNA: TGTGCCAGCAGCCAGGAAAGAGGCTATGGCTACACCTTC.

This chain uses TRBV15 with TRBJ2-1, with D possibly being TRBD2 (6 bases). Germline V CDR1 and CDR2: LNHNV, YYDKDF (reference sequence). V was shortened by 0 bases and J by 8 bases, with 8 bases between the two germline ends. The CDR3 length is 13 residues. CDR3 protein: CATSRDWGDEQFF. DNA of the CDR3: TGTGCCACCAGCAGAGATTGGGGGGATGAGCAGTTCTTC. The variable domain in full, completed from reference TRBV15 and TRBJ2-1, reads DAMVIQNPRYQVTQFGKPVTLSCSQTLNHNVMYWYQQKSSQAPKLLFHYYDKDFNNEADTPDNFQSRRPNTSFCFLDIRSPGLGDTAMYLCATSRDWGDEQFFGPGTRLTVL.

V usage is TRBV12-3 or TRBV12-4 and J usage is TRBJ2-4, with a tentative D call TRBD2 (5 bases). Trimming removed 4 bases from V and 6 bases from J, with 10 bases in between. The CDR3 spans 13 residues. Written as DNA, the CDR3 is TGTGCCAGCAGTTACTCGAGGGCAAACATTCAGTACTTC. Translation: CASSYSRANIQYF.

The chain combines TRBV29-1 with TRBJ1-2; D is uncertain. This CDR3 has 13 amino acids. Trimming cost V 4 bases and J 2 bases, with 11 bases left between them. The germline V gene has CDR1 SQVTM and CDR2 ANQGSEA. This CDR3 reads CSVAWTGNYGYTF. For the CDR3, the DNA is TGCAGCGTTGCCTGGACGGGAAACTATGGCTACACCTTC. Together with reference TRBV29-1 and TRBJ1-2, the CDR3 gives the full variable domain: SAVISQKPSRDICQRGTSLTIQCQVDSQVTMMFWYRQQPGQSLTLIATANQGSEATYESGFVIDKFPISRPNLTFSTLTVSNMSPEDSSIYLCSVAWTGNYGYTFGSGTRLTVV.

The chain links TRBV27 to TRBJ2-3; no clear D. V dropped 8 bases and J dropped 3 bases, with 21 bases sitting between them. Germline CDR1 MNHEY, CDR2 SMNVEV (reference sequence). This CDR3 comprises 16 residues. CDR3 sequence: CASGSLVRGVTDTQYF. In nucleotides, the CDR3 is TGTGCCAGCGGCTCCTTAGTGCGCGGTGTAACAGATACGCAGTATTTT.

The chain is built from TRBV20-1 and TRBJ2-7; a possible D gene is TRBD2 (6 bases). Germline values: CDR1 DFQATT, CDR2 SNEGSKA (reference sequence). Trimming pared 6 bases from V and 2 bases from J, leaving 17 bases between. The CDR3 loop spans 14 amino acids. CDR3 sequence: CSALRRGTPYEQYF. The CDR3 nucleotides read TGCAGTGCCCTTCGGCGGGGTACACCCTACGAGCAGTACTTC.

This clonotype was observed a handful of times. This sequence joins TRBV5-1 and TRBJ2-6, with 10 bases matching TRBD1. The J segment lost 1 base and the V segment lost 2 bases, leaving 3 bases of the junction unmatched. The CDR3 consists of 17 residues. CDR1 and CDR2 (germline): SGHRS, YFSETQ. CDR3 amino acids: CASSFRTGGSGANVLTF. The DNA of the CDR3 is TGCGCCAGCAGCTTTAGGACAGGGGGTTCTGGGGCCAACGTCCTGACTTTC. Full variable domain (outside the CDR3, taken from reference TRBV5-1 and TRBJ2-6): KAGVTQTPRYLIKTRGQQVTLSCSPISGHRSVSWYQQTPGQGLQFLFEYFSETQRNKGNFPGRFSGRQFSNSRSEMNVSTLELGDSALYLCASSFRTGGSGANVLTFGAGSRLTVL.

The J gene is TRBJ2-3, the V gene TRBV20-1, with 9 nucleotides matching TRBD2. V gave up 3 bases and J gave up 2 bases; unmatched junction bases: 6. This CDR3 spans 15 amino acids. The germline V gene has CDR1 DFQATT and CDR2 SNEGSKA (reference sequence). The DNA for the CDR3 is TGCAGTGCTAGTTTTGCGGGAGGGTACACAGATACGCAGTATTTT. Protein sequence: CSASFAGGYTDTQYF.

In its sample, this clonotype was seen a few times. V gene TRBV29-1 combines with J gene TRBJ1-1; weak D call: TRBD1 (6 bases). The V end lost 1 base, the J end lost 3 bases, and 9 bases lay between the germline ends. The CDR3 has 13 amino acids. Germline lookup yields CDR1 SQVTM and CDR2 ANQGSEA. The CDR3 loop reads CSVEGGGYTEAFF. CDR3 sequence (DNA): TGCAGCGTTGAAGGAGGGGGATACACTGAAGCTTTCTTT. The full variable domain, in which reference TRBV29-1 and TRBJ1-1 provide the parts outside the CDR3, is SAVISQKPSRDICQRGTSLTIQCQVDSQVTMMFWYRQQPGQSLTLIATANQGSEATYESGFVIDKFPISRPNLTFSTLTVSNMSPEDSSIYLCSVEGGGYTEAFFGQGTRLTVV.

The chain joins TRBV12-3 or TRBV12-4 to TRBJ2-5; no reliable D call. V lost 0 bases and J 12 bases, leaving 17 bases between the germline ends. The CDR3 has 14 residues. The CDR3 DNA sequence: TGTGCCAGCAGTTTAGCCGCTCGGCCCGAAACCAAGTACTTC. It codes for CASSLAARPETKYF.

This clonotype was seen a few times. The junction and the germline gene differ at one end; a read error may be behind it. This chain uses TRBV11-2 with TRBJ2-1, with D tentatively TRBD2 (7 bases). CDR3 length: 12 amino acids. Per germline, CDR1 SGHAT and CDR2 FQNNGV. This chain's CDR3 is CARWQGRDEQFF. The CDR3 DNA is TGCGCTAGGTGGCAGGGGAGGGATGAGCAGTTCTTC.